The 7 T cell receptor beta chains reported below all come from one sample, sequenced in a study. Adaptor-ligated barcode primers were used to amplify TRBV12-4/TRBJ1-2 clonotypes. TCRdb reprocessed the multiplex PCR reads via MiXCR and lists one record per CDR3 protein. The profile shows 2,700 or so distinct CDR3 sequences, approximately 4.8% of them singletons. The material sequenced was naive CD4+ T cells sorted from blood. Subset here: naive CD4+ T cells, CD4+CD45RA+CD25-. These receptors were collected from a female donor with breast cancer.

This clonotype is medium-sized (0.01 to 0.1%) in the sample. The V and J genes are TRBV12-3 or TRBV12-4 and TRBJ1-2; TRBD1 is a possible D gene (6 bases). This CDR3 is 14 amino acids long. V dropped 5 bases and J dropped 5 bases, with 15 bases sitting between them. The DNA of the CDR3 is TGTGCCAGCAGTAGGACAGCCCGCCCTTATGGCTACACCTTC. Amino acid sequence: CASSRTARPYGYTF.

This clonotype rates as medium-sized. The CDR3 spells CASSPDRAYGYTF. The CDR3 nucleotides read TGTGCCAGCAGCCCCGACAGGGCGTATGGCTACACCTTC. This rearrangement joins TRBV12-3 or TRBV12-4 to TRBJ1-2, with 7 bases identical to TRBD1. The V segment lost 6 bases and the J segment 5 bases; nucleotides outside the gene matches: 6. This CDR3 has 13 residues.

This clonotype is labeled medium-sized (0.01 to 0.1%). The chain carries TRBV12-3 or TRBV12-4 and TRBJ1-2; the match to TRBD1 covers 7 bases. J was trimmed by 6 bases and V by 4 bases; bases with no gene match: 8. The CDR3 extends over 14 amino acids. CDR3 bases: TGTGCCAGCAGTTGGACCGGGACAGTCAATGGCTACACCTTC. Protein sequence: CASSWTGTVNGYTF.

This clonotype is labeled medium-sized. The chain couples TRBV12-3 or TRBV12-4 to TRBJ1-2; TRBD1 matches at 10 bases. The CDR3 is 17 residues long. V gave up 2 bases and J gave up 4 bases; unmatched junction bases: 10. CDR3 sequence reads: CASSLTLTRDRGYGYTF. Here the CDR3 DNA reads TGTGCCAGCAGTTTAACACTTACCCGGGACAGGGGCTATGGCTACACCTTC.

By its share, this clonotype is medium-sized (0.01 to 0.1%). V and J are TRBV12-3 or TRBV12-4 and TRBJ1-2; no clear D. The CDR3 has 13 residues. V was cut by 2 bases and J by 4 bases, with 8 bases left in between. CDR3 in amino acids: CASSLQEFYGYTF. The CDR3 coding sequence is TGTGCCAGCAGTTTACAGGAGTTCTATGGCTACACCTTC.

This clonotype is deemed medium-sized (0.01 to 0.1%). This sequence joins TRBV12-3 or TRBV12-4 and TRBJ1-2; TRBD1 aligns across 7 bases. This CDR3 has 18 residues. The ends lost 6 bases at V and 2 bases at J; junction bases unmatched: 18. For the CDR3, the DNA is TGTGCCAGCAGCCCCGAGACCGACAGGGAGCGACAGAACTATGGCTACACCTTC. Its translation: CASSPETDRERQNYGYTF.

By share, this clonotype ranks as medium-sized. J is TRBJ1-2 and V is TRBV12-3 or TRBV12-4; possible D gene TRBD1, 5 bases. The CDR3 spans 13 residues. Trimming stripped 3 bases from V and 5 bases from J, with 10 bases between. CDR3 bases: TGTGCCAGCAGTTTCTCGGGGCAGTATGGCTACACCTTC. It yields the protein CASSFSGQYGYTF.